The next 3 T cell receptor beta chains were all read from a single sample in a study of response to subunit inactivated influenza vaccine listed by TCRdb under 2018. The library came from RT-PCR. The sample was run on an Illumina HiSeq 2500. TCRdb applied fastp at Q25 and MiXCR to the public reads, then kept only in-frame beta chains. Each entry is one CDR3 protein sequence, shown with its most common DNA and genes. The sample table holds 150,000 to 200,000 distinct CDR3 sequences, of which about an eighth were seen once. The top ten clonotypes cover approximately 30% of the sample. These data were also reused for a study on T cells expressing NK-cell markers. The second source states: TCR beta cDNA libraries were prepared using 5'RACE template switching, which introduced a universal primer site and unique molecular identifiers.

This specimen consisted of CD8+ T cells sorted from PBMCs, obtained roughly 13 days after vaccination. The receptors originated from a man between 50 and 59 years old who received an inactivated influenza vaccine. Donor details come from another sample of the same person, matched by shared clones.

The chain employs TRBV29-1 and TRBJ2-3; 7 bases agree with TRBD2. CDR3 size: 14 residues. J lost 4 bases, V lost 4 bases, and 8 bases had no gene match. Germline V CDR1 and CDR2: SQVTM, ANQGSEA. The CDR3, as DNA: TGCAGCGTTGGGGCGGGAGCTTCCGCAGATACGCAGTATTTT. This translates into CSVGAGASADTQYF.

This clonotype was detected a few times. The rearrangement uses TRBV5-6 and TRBJ2-1, with 8 nucleotides matching TRBD2. Per the germline V gene, CDR1 is SGHDT and CDR2 is YYEEEE. V trimming: 3 bases; J trimming: 8 bases; junction bases outside the gene matches: 4. The CDR3 contains 13 residues. CDR3 nucleotide sequence: TGTGCCAGCAGCTCCGGCGGGAGGTATGAGCAGTTCTTC. This translates into CASSSGGRYEQFF.

This clonotype was counted between two and nine times. This sequence joins TRBV11-1 and TRBJ2-1, with TRBD1 identical over 9 bases. CDR3 length equals 16 residues. Germline V CDR1 and CDR2: SGHAT, FQDESV (reference sequence). After removal of 6 bases from V and 7 bases from J, the junction contained 13 bases not matched to a gene. The CDR3 region is CASRPWTGEQVNEQFF. In DNA, the CDR3 is TGTGCCAGCAGACCCTGGACAGGGGAACAAGTGAATGAGCAGTTCTTC.